One and the same sample provided the 17 T cell receptor beta chains below, sequenced in a study of tumor and adjacent non-tumor tissue in lung cancer (dated 2018 in TCRdb). RNA was extracted from bulk unsorted tissue and checked for quality with a NanoDrop ND-1000 and an Agilent 2100. The normal lung samples consisted of distant non-tumor tissue collected more than 3 cm from the tumor edge. Libraries were prepared through multiplex PCR. These reads were obtained on an Illumina HiSeq 2500. Following protocols modified from ARM-PCR, the researchers constructed TCRbeta libraries through three rounds of nested PCR with primers (Table S4). TCRdb reworked the public reads: Q25 trimming with fastp, MiXCR clone assembly, productive beta chains retained. When rows share a CDR3 protein, they turn into one entry using the most common DNA and genes. Counted in this sample were 110,000 or so distinct CDR3 sequences; about 61% of them appeared once. The ten largest clones add up to roughly 19% of the sample.

The sequencing input was distant non-tumor lung tissue. These receptors were taken from a man aged 60-69 years with non-small cell lung cancer.

On this clonotype: The junction does not match germline at one end; this may be a read error. The chain joins TRBV6-5 to TRBJ2-1; D is tentatively TRBD1 or TRBD2 (5 bases each). This CDR3 is 15 amino acids long. The germline V gene has CDR1 MNHEY and CDR2 SVGAGI. The CDR3 sequence: CAISLGAPGGNGQFF. The CDR3 DNA follows: TGTGCCATCAGTTTGGGCGCGCCTGGGGGTAATGGGCAGTTCTTC.

In this sample, this clonotype turned up many times. The CDR3 DNA is TGTGCCAGCAGCGCCGGTGGGAGTTTCTACGAGCAGTACTTC. Encoded protein: CASSAGGSFYEQYF. The chain joins TRBV11-3 to TRBJ2-7; the D gene is possibly TRBD2 (5 bases). Germline V CDR1 and CDR2: SGHNT, YENEEA. This CDR3 is 14 amino acids long. V shed 5 bases and J shed 3 bases, with 14 bases lying between them.

The genes are TRBV5-6 and TRBJ2-5; D not resolved. V was trimmed by 0 bases and J by 4 bases, leaving 13 bases between them. Germline V lookup: CDR1 SGHDT, CDR2 YYEEEE. The CDR3 is 15 amino acids. The CDR3 loop is CASSLALVERETQYF. The DNA for the CDR3 is TGTGCCAGCAGCTTGGCTTTGGTAGAACGAGAGACCCAGTACTTC.

In the case of this clonotype: The junction does not match germline at one end; this may be a read error. The chain carries TRBV20-1 and TRBJ2-1; 13 bases are a match to TRBD2. This CDR3 comprises 15 residues. Per germline, CDR1 DFQATT and CDR2 SNEGSKA (reference sequence). CDR3 loop: CSDRVPGTSGKGQFF. DNA for the CDR3: TGCAGTGATAGAGTCCCCGGGACTAGCGGGAAGGGGCAGTTCTTC.

This clonotype appeared many times. The V call is TRBV12-3 or TRBV12-4, the J call TRBJ1-1; D not resolved. This CDR3 spans 14 amino acids. The V end lost 4 bases, the J end lost 4 bases, and 13 bases lay between the germline ends. The CDR3 reads CASSSNPRGTEAFF. CDR3 DNA sequence: TGTGCCAGCAGTTCCAACCCACGGGGCACTGAAGCTTTCTTT.

Turning to this clonotype: Possible read error: a much larger clone is one base away. The genes are TRBV6-2 or TRBV6-3 and TRBJ2-5; D unresolved. Per germline, CDR1 MNHEY and CDR2 SVGEGT. The CDR3 length is 12 residues. CDR3 protein: CASSYWAETRYF. CDR3 bases: TGTGCCAGCAGTTACTGGGCGGAGACCCGGTACTTC.

Note on this clonotype: Just one base apart from a much larger clone, this may be a read error. The J gene is TRBJ2-3, the V gene TRBV25-1, with 7 bases aligning to TRBD2. The CDR3 extends over 15 amino acids. Germline V gene lookup returns CDR1 MGHDK and CDR2 SYGVNS. J was trimmed by 1 base and V by 6 bases; bases with no gene match: 7. CDR3 sequence: CASRNGTKRTDTQYF. The CDR3 region has the DNA TGTGCCAGCAGGAACGGGACTAAACGCACAGATACGCAGTATTTT.

The V gene is TRBV6-1, the J gene TRBJ2-5; a weak D match, TRBD1 (5 bases). V was trimmed by 4 bases and J by 5 bases, leaving 20 bases between them. Germline CDR1 reads MNHNS; CDR2 reads SASEGT. The CDR3 is made up of 16 amino acids. The CDR3 nucleotides read TGTGCCAGCAGTGCATTCCCCCTTCAGGGCTGGGAGACCCAGTACTTC. Translation: CASSAFPLQGWETQYF.

This clonotype was seen repeatedly, ten times or more. The V and J genes are TRBV28 and TRBJ2-5, with 9 bases that match TRBD2. From germline, CDR1 is MDHEN and CDR2 SYDVKM. J lost 5 bases, V lost 4 bases, and 11 bases had no gene match. This CDR3 has 16 amino acids. The CDR3 protein is CASSSSGREGRETQYF. CDR3 DNA sequence: TGTGCCAGCAGTTCCTCGGGGCGGGAGGGTCGGGAGACCCAGTACTTC.

The V call is TRBV7-3, the J call TRBJ1-1; D is ambiguous. Germline CDR1 is SGHTA and CDR2 is FQGTGA. The V end lost 0 bases, the J end lost 6 bases, and 8 bases lay between the germline ends. CDR3 size: 13 residues. The CDR3 is CASSLTRGPEAFF. For the CDR3, the DNA is TGTGCCAGCAGCTTAACGAGAGGCCCTGAAGCTTTCTTT.

In regard to this clonotype: This CDR3 is missing its conserved last phenylalanine or tryptophan, likely due to a read error. The chain links TRBV29-1 to TRBJ2-1, with TRBD2 as a possible D gene (6 bases). The CDR3 extends over 13 amino acids. CDR1 is SQVTM and CDR2 is ANQGSEA in the germline V gene. CDR3 sequence (DNA): TGCAGCGTTTTCGGGAGCTCCTACGATGAGCAGTTCTCC. Translating it yields CSVFGSSYDEQFS.

This clonotype was recorded many times. CDR3 amino acids: CASSSQGGWNYGYTF. DNA for the CDR3: TGTGCCAGCAGTTCACAGGGGGGATGGAACTATGGCTACACCTTC. This chain uses TRBV6-5 with TRBJ1-2; 8 nucleotides match TRBD1. In germline, CDR1 is MNHEY, CDR2 SVGAGI. The V gene end was trimmed by 4 bases and the J gene end by 2 bases; junction bases not matched to a gene: 6. CDR3 length: 15 amino acids.

This clonotype has at least ten counts. This rearrangement joins TRBV2 to TRBJ2-2; 9 bases are a match to TRBD1. The J segment lost 1 base and the V segment lost 6 bases, leaving 6 bases of the junction unmatched. CDR1 is SNHLY, CDR2 FYNNEI, per germline. There are 16 residues in the CDR3. CDR3 residues: CASRTGTGMNTGELFF. The CDR3, as DNA: TGTGCCAGCAGGACCGGGACAGGGATGAACACCGGGGAGCTGTTTTTT.

This clonotype was counted a few times. An end of the junction does not agree with germline; a read error may underlie this. V is TRBV28 and J is TRBJ2-5; a weak D match, TRBD1 (6 bases). CDR3 length: 14 residues. The germline V gene has CDR1 MDHEN and CDR2 SYDVKM. CDR3 in DNA: TGTGCCGGCAGTTTATCAGTCAGGGGAGAGACCCAGTACTTC. Translating gives CAGSLSVRGETQYF.

Points on this clonotype: This may arise from a read error, as a much more abundant clone is one base away. The chain has TRBV6-6 and TRBJ2-2, with 8 bases lining up with TRBD1. J was trimmed by 0 bases and V by 10 bases; bases with no gene match: 7. CDR1 MNHNY and CDR2 SVGAGI come from the germline V gene (reference sequence). CDR3 size: 15 residues. The CDR3 region has the DNA TGTGCCACCAGCGAGACAGGGGCGAACACCGGGGAGCTGTTTTTT. This codes for CATSETGANTGELFF.

CDR3 sequence: CASLSGTALYNEEFF. CDR3 nucleotides: TGTGCCAGCCTCTCCGGTACAGCCCTTTACAACGAGGAGTTCTTC. This chain uses TRBV6-6 with TRBJ2-1; D not certain. The V end was cut by 8 bases, the J end by 14 bases, with 28 bases between. Germline V gives CDR1 MNHNY, CDR2 SVGAGI (reference sequence). The CDR3 length is 15 residues.

The chain carries TRBV12-3 or TRBV12-4 and TRBJ2-7; D is undetermined. The CDR3 runs 13 residues. V lost 6 bases and J lost 0, with 9 bases in between. The CDR3 nucleotides read TGTGCCAGCAGCGTATCAGACTCCTACGAGCAGTACTTC. This sequence encodes CASSVSDSYEQYF.